Below are 23 T cell receptor beta chains sequenced from a single sample in a study of T-cell memory formation after mild COVID-19. TCRdb re-called the 5' RACE reads with MiXCR, one entry per CDR3 protein. The sample holds hundreds of thousands of distinct CDR3 sequences, approximately 8% seen once. Sequencing was carried out using PBMCs or a T cell subset sorted from them (not recorded which). The receptors here all came from a man aged 18 to 35 who had mild COVID-19 (a few samples of this study predate the infection). Cell type and time point are not known.

This clonotype came up a few times. This chain links TRBV2 with TRBJ2-5; a possible D gene is TRBD2 (6 bases). The CDR3 is 14 residues long. The germline V gene encodes CDR1 SNHLY and CDR2 FYNNEI. Trimming left V 7 bases short and J 4 bases short, with 16 bases between. This CDR3 is CASKASWGGETQYF. The DNA for the CDR3 is TGTGCCAGCAAGGCCTCGTGGGGAGGAGAGACCCAGTACTTC.

This chain connects TRBV5-5 to TRBJ2-5; 8 bases line up with TRBD2. The V and J ends lost 2 bases and 7 bases, in that order; junction bases with no gene match: 13. Germline V gives CDR1 SGHKS, CDR2 YYEKEE (reference sequence). This CDR3 is built from 16 residues. This CDR3 is CASSFSRGGDAGTQYF. The CDR3 nucleotides are TGTGCCAGCAGCTTTTCTCGGGGGGGGGACGCAGGGACCCAGTACTTC.

The genes are TRBV29-1 and TRBJ1-2; 7 nucleotides line up with TRBD1. Germline lookup yields CDR1 SQVTM and CDR2 ANQGSEA. J was trimmed by 5 bases and V by 4 bases; bases with no gene match: 7. The CDR3 runs 13 residues. CDR3 in amino acids: CSVVPRDSYGYTF. CDR3 nucleotides: TGCAGCGTTGTTCCCCGGGACAGTTATGGCTACACCTTC.

The chain carries TRBV24-1 and TRBJ2-3; weak D call: TRBD2 (6 bases). Germline-derived CDR1 and CDR2 are KGHDR and SFDVKD. The CDR3 spans 15 residues. V was pared by 5 bases and J by 1 base, with 12 bases between. This CDR3 reads CATSAPGDRTDTQYF. The CDR3 DNA follows: TGTGCCACCAGTGCCCCGGGAGATCGCACAGATACGCAGTATTTT.

This clonotype was recorded a few times. The chain recombines TRBV20-1 with TRBJ1-1; no definite D call. The CDR3 loop spans 14 amino acids. Trimming shortened V by 0 bases and J by 1 base, and 9 bases separated the two germline ends. Per the germline V gene, CDR1 is DFQATT and CDR2 is SNEGSKA (reference sequence). The CDR3: CSARDGLKNTEAFF. CDR3 in DNA: TGCAGTGCTAGAGACGGGTTGAAGAACACTGAAGCTTTCTTT.

The J gene is TRBJ2-2, the V gene TRBV2; the D is unclear. Trimming shortened V by 8 bases and J by 3 bases, and 13 bases separated the two germline ends. CDR1 SNHLY and CDR2 FYNNEI come from the germline V gene. The CDR3 loop spans 14 amino acids. DNA of the CDR3: TGTGCCAGCCGTAGCCTTGGCGACACCGGGGAGCTGTTTTTT. Encoded protein: CASRSLGDTGELFF.

The V and J genes are TRBV4-2 and TRBJ1-2; D possibly corresponds to TRBD1 (5 bases). Germline V gene lookup returns CDR1 LGHNA and CDR2 YNFKEQ. This CDR3 contains 16 residues. The germline V and J ends were trimmed by 3 bases and 0 bases, with 14 bases remaining between them. This chain's CDR3 is CASSHGGSGTNYGYTF. DNA for the CDR3: TGTGCCAGCAGCCACGGGGGGTCAGGAACTAACTATGGCTACACCTTC.

This clonotype was found a few times. The chain combines TRBV5-1 with TRBJ1-1; tentatively, D is TRBD1 (6 bases). This CDR3 is built from 12 residues. V was shortened by 4 bases and J by 5 bases, with 9 bases between the two germline ends. Per the germline V gene, CDR1 is SGHRS and CDR2 is YFSETQ. The CDR3 sequence: CASSTGQTEAFF. In nucleotides, the CDR3 is TGCGCCAGCAGCACCGGACAGACTGAAGCTTTCTTT. Combining the CDR3 with reference TRBV5-1 and TRBJ1-1 gives the whole variable domain KAGVTQTPRYLIKTRGQQVTLSCSPISGHRSVSWYQQTPGQGLQFLFEYFSETQRNKGNFPGRFSGRQFSNSRSEMNVSTLELGDSALYLCASSTGQTEAFFGQGTRLTVV.

This clonotype came up many times. At one end the junction does not follow the germline gene, possibly because of a read error. The genes are TRBV11-1 and TRBJ2-1; 10 bases map to TRBD2. The CDR3 is made up of 14 amino acids. CDR1 is SGHAT and CDR2 is FQDESV in the germline V gene (reference sequence). The CDR3 DNA follows: TGCGCCAGCAGCTTTAGCGGGGGGTACAATGAGCAGTTCTTC. It yields the protein CASSFSGGYNEQFF.

This chain joins TRBV14 and TRBJ2-7; D is possibly TRBD1 (5 bases). Trimming stripped 1 base from V and 6 bases from J, with 10 bases between. The CDR3 covers 13 residues. The germline V gene encodes CDR1 SGHDN and CDR2 FVKESK. The CDR3 protein is CASSQGGRAEQYV. The CDR3 nucleotides read TGTGCCAGCAGCCAAGGGGGCCGGGCCGAGCAGTACGTC.

This clonotype was seen only a few times. The J gene is TRBJ2-1, the V gene TRBV12-3 or TRBV12-4; D is unresolved. CDR3 size: 11 residues. V was shortened by 2 bases and J by 9 bases, with 5 bases between the two germline ends. CDR3 residues: CASSLRGEQFF. In DNA, the CDR3 is TGTGCCAGCAGTTTAAGAGGTGAGCAGTTCTTC.

J is TRBJ2-3 and V is TRBV28; weak D call: TRBD2 (6 bases). This CDR3 contains 15 residues. Trimming removed 11 bases at V and 0 bases at J, with 18 bases between. Germline CDR1 and CDR2: MDHEN and SYDVKM. The CDR3 protein is CAERAGHSSTDTQYF. The CDR3 region has the DNA TGTGCCGAGAGAGCGGGTCATTCTAGCACAGATACGCAGTATTTT. The complete variable domain, with remaining parts taken from reference TRBV28 and TRBJ2-3, reads DVKVTQSSRYLVKRTGEKVFLECVQDMDHENMFWYRQDPGLGLRLIYFSYDVKMKEKGDIPEGYSVSREKKERFSLILESASTNQTSMYLCAERAGHSSTDTQYFGPGTRLTVL.

In its sample, this clonotype was seen a few times. The chain carries TRBV7-9 and TRBJ1-4; D is unclear. Trimming took 4 bases from V and 0 from J, leaving 18 bases between them. This CDR3 region has 18 residues. Germline V gives CDR1 SEHNR, CDR2 FQNEAQ (reference sequence). The CDR3 nucleotides are TGTGCCAGCAGCTCCAGCCAATTGATCCTTGCAACTAATGAAAAACTGTTTTTT. This encodes CASSSSQLILATNEKLFF.

There are a few counts of this clonotype. CDR3 bases: TGCGCCAGCAGCGCCCTTTCCCGGGGGTCTCAAGAGACCCAGTACTTC. Translating gives CASSALSRGSQETQYF. This chain uses TRBV5-1 with TRBJ2-5, with D perhaps TRBD2 (6 bases). The CDR3 is made up of 16 amino acids. The V gene lost 4 bases and the J gene lost 2 bases, with 18 bases spanning the gap. Germline CDR1 reads SGHRS; CDR2 reads YFSETQ.

This clonotype occurred a few times. CDR3 sequence reads: CASSFMSSGANVLTF. CDR3 coding DNA: TGTGCCAGCAGTTTCATGAGCTCTGGGGCCAACGTCCTGACTTTC. The rearrangement uses TRBV27 and TRBJ2-6; the D is unclear. Per the germline V gene, CDR1 is MNHEY and CDR2 is SMNVEV (reference sequence). The CDR3 is 15 residues long. The V end lost 3 bases, the J end lost 0 bases, and 6 bases lay between the germline ends.

This clonotype was counted only a few times. J is TRBJ2-7 and V is TRBV29-1; possible D gene TRBD1, 5 bases. The germline gives CDR1 SQVTM, CDR2 ANQGSEA. The CDR3 length is 18 residues. V was clipped by 6 bases and J by 0 bases, with 27 bases between them. CDR3 sequence: CSVPRQRSSRVDSYEQYF. CDR3 DNA: TGCAGCGTACCCAGACAGAGGTCCTCCCGGGTTGACTCCTACGAGCAGTACTTC.

This sequence joins TRBV6-5 and TRBJ1-4; no definite D call. The CDR3 loop spans 14 amino acids. Germline V gene data show CDR1 as MNHEY and CDR2 as SVGAGI. V was shortened by 4 bases and J by 8 bases, with 14 bases between the two germline ends. The DNA for the CDR3 is TGTGCCAGCAGTTTGATGAGGGTCAGCGAAAAACTGTTTTTT. Its translation: CASSLMRVSEKLFF.

This clonotype has only a few counts. The V call is TRBV3-1, the J call TRBJ2-5; tentatively, D is TRBD2 (6 bases). The CDR3 runs 16 residues. The germline gives CDR1 LGHDT, CDR2 YNNKEL (reference sequence). Trimming stripped 5 bases from V and 3 bases from J, with 19 bases between. CDR3 amino acids: CASSYLGHGEEETQYF. CDR3 DNA: TGTGCCAGCAGCTACTTAGGGCACGGGGAGGAAGAGACCCAGTACTTC.

This clonotype turned up a few times. The gene calls are TRBV6-1 and TRBJ2-3; D ambiguous. V was clipped by 2 bases and J by 0 bases, with 12 bases between them. The CDR3 is 16 residues long. Germline values: CDR1 MNHNS, CDR2 SASEGT. CDR3 bases: TGTGCCAGCAGTGAATTCGGTCCAGCAAGCACAGATACGCAGTATTTT. Its translation is CASSEFGPASTDTQYF.

This sequence joins TRBV7-2 and TRBJ2-3; D gene ambiguous. Germline lookup yields CDR1 SGHTA and CDR2 FQGNSA. This CDR3 spans 11 amino acids. V was pared by 5 bases and J by 7 bases, with 7 bases between. In DNA, the CDR3 is TGTGCCAGCAGCCAAGCGCATACGCAGTATTTT. Its translation: CASSQAHTQYF. Combining the CDR3 with reference TRBV7-2 and TRBJ2-3 gives the whole variable domain GAGVSQSPSNKVTEKGKDVELRCDPISGHTALYWYRQSLGQGLEFLIYFQGNSAPDKSGLPSDRFSAERTGGSVSTLTIQRTQQEDSAVYLCASSQAHTQYFGPGTRLTVL.

The chain uses TRBV11-2 and TRBJ2-2; D ambiguous. Trimming cost V 4 bases and J 4 bases, with 4 bases left between them. The CDR3 covers 12 residues. CDR1 and CDR2 (germline): SGHAT, FQNNGV. The CDR3 region has the DNA TGTGCCAGCAGCTCACTCACCGGGGAGCTGTTTTTT. Protein product: CASSSLTGELFF.

Ten or more counts support this clonotype. The chain uses TRBV4-3 and TRBJ2-3, with D maybe TRBD1 (5 bases). Germline V gives CDR1 LGHNA, CDR2 YSLEER. The CDR3 runs to 14 residues. Trimming shortened V by 3 bases and J by 1 base, and 8 bases separated the two germline ends. This CDR3 is CASSQQGGTDTQYF. DNA for the CDR3: TGCGCCAGCAGCCAGCAGGGTGGCACAGATACGCAGTATTTT.

This clonotype was seen a handful of times. J is TRBJ1-2 and V is TRBV7-2; TRBD1 might be the D (6 bases). V was clipped by 5 bases and J by 8 bases, with 18 bases between them. The CDR3 runs to 14 residues. Germline V lookup: CDR1 SGHTA, CDR2 FQGNSA. CDR3 sequence: CASSMTDSAMGYTF. The CDR3, as DNA: TGTGCCAGCAGCATGACGGACAGCGCAATGGGCTACACCTTC.